The present T cell receptor beta chain was sequenced within a study of T cell responses to AZD1222 COVID-19 vaccine. The study, taken as a whole, reports: Researchers took repertoire samples only after the peak T cell response had come.

The germline V gene encodes CDR1 KGHSH and CDR2 LQKENI. V was shortened by 1 base and J by 8 bases, with 15 bases between the two germline ends. The CDR3 consists of 16 residues. For this clone: Its antigen is as yet unknown.

Profiling relied on immunoSEQ multiplex PCR, and the TCRdb table lists in-frame clones only, not all of them. The data contain 100,000 to 150,000 clones, 80% to 95% of them seen just once; the ten biggest clones take up about 1.9%. The starting material was peripheral blood, obtained 28 days after the second AZD1222 dose. The TCR comes from an adult who received the AZD1222 COVID-19 vaccine. The rearrangement uses TRBV18 and TRBJ1-6; D is undetermined. CDR3: CASSPQGSAAHSPLHF. CDR3 bases: TGTGCCAGCTCACCACAGGGTTCTGCAGCCCATTCACCCCTCCACTTT. The full variable domain, completed using reference TRBV18 and TRBJ1-6, is NAGVMQNPRHLVRRRGQEARLRCSPMKGHSHVYWYRQLPEEGLKFMVYLQKENIIDESGMPKERFSAEFPKEGPSILRIQQVVRGDSAAYFCASSPQGSAAHSPLHFGNGTRLTVT.